This TCR beta chain was identified in a study of blood T cell repertoires in COVID-19. Study context: Italy, Spain and the United States were the sources of the convalescent and acute COVID-19 samples. From T cells, B-cell-depleted T cells, or PBMCs came the material, which was cDNA or gDNA.

As handled by the study authors: The authors estimated nucleated cell counts from reference gene primer amplification. Data came from immunoSEQ multiplex PCR; TCRdb stores just in-frame clones and leaves some out. From that table come the V and J calls and clone size; the DNA was used to work out D and trimming. The data contain roughly 100,000 clones, roughly 92% of them singletons. Trimming took off 2 bases at V and 3 bases at J, with 12 bases between the two ends. The CDR3 is made up of 15 amino acids. CDR1 and CDR2 (germline): SGHRS, YFSETQ. The sequencing input was peripheral blood. V gene TRBV5-1 combines with J gene TRBJ1-5, with D hard to call. The sequence was obtained from a woman in her forties or fifties with COVID-19, enrolled during active disease. CDR3 amino acids: CASSLAGSVNQPQHF. As DNA, the CDR3 is TGCGCCAGCAGCTTAGCCGGGTCTGTCAATCAGCCCCAGCATTTT.